This T cell receptor beta chain was sequenced for a study of T-cell memory formation after mild COVID-19. Study context: TCR clusters mostly belonged to single donors. Regarding the study as a whole: There was no confirmation that second-wave clones peaking on day 37 were SARS-CoV-2 specific.

TCRalpha and TCRbeta libraries used 5'RACE with constant-segment primers and UMIs. TCRdb passed the 5' RACE reads through MiXCR, listing each CDR3 protein once. The sample carries 200,000 to 250,000 distinct CDR3 sequences, roughly 9.4% recorded once. This clonotype was recorded many times. The antigen remains unidentified. The CDR3 spans 13 residues. The V gene end was trimmed by 6 bases and the J gene end by 5 bases; junction bases not matched to a gene: 3. CDR1 MNHNY and CDR2 SVGAGI come from the germline V gene (reference sequence). This chain links TRBV6-6 with TRBJ1-4; 7 bases map to TRBD1. This sequence originates from a man younger than 30 who had mild COVID-19 (a few samples of this study predate the infection). Cell type and time point are not known. Specimen: PBMCs or a T cell subset sorted from them (not recorded which). The CDR3 region has the DNA TGTGCCAGCAGGACAGGGCCGAATGAAAAACTGTTTTTT. Translating gives CASRTGPNEKLFF.